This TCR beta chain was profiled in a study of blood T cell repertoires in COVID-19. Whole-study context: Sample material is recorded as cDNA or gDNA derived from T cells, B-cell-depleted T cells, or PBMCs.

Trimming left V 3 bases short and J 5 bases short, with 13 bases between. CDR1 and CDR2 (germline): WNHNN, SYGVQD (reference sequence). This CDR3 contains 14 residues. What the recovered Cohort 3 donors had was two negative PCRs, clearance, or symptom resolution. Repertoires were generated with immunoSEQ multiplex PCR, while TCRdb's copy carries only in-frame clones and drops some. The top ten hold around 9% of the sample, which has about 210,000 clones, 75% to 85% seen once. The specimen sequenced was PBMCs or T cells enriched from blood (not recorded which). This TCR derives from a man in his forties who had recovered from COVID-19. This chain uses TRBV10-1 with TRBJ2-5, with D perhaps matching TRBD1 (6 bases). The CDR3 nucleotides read TGCGCCAGCAGTGATGGGGCGAGGGGGGAGACCCAGTACTTC. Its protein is CASSDGARGETQYF.